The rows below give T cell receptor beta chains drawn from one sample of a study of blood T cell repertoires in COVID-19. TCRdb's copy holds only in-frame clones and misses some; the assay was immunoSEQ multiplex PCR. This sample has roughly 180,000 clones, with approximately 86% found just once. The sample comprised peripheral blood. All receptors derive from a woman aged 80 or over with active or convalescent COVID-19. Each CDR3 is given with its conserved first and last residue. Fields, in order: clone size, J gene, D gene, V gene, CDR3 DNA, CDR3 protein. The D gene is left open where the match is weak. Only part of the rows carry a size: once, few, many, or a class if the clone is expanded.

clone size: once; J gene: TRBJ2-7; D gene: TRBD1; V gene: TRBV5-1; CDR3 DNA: TGCGCCAGCAGCCCCCGCGACAGGGGAATCTACGAGCAGTACTTC; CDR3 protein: CASSPRDRGIYEQYF
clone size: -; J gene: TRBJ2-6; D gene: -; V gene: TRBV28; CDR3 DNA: TGTGCCAGCAGTTTAATTCTTACTGGGGCCAACGTCCTGACTTTC; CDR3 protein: CASSLILTGANVLTF
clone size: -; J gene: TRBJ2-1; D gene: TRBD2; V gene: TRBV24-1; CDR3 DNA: TGTGCCACCAGTGACCGAGCACTAGCGGGAGCCACCTACAATGAGCAGTTCTTC; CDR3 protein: CATSDRALAGATYNEQFF
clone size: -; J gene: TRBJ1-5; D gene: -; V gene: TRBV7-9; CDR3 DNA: TGTGCCAGCAGCTCCGACAGCATGCGGCAGCCCCAGCATTTT; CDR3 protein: CASSSDSMRQPQHF
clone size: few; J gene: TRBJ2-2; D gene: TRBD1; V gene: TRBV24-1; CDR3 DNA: TGTGCCACCATGGGGACAGGGGTCACCGGGGAGCTGTTTTTT; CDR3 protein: CATMGTGVTGELFF
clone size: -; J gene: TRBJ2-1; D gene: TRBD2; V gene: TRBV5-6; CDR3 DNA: TGTGCCAGCCTCGAGGCGGGAGGGCCCTCGGATGAGCAGTTCTTC; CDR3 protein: CASLEAGGPSDEQFF
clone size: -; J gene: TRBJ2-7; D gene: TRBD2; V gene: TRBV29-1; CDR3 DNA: TGCAGCGTTGCTGAGCGGGAGTCCTCCTACGAGCAGTACTTC; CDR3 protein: CSVAERESSYEQYF
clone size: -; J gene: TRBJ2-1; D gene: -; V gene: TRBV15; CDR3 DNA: TGTGCCACCAGCAGAGATGTTCTTTTAAATGAGCAGTTCTTC; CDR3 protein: CATSRDVLLNEQFF
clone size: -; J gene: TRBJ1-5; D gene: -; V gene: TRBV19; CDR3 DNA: TGTGCCAGTAGTTCAGGGCCCTCGGACAGCAATCAGCCCCAGCATTTT; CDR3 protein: CASSSGPSDSNQPQHF
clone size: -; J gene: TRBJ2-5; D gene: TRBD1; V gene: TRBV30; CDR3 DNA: TGTGCCTGGAGTGTCACAGGGGTGCGGGAGACCCAGTACTTC; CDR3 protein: CAWSVTGVRETQYF
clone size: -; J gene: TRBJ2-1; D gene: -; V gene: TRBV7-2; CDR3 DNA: TGTGCCAGCAGCCCCGGGTCACTCCGGGAGCAGTTCTTC; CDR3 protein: CASSPGSLREQFF
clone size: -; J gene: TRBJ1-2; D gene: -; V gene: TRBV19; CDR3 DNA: TGTGCCAGTAGTACGGGGGGATCCTATGGCTACACCTTC; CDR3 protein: CASSTGGSYGYTF
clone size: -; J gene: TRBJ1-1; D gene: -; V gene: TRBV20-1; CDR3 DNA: TGCAGGGGACTGGGGAACACTGAAGCTTTCTTT; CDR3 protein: CRGLGNTEAFF
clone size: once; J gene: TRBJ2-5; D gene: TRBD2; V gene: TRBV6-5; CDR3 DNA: TGTGCCAGCAGTTGGGGAGGGGTGGGAGAGACCCAGTACTTC; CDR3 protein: CASSWGGVGETQYF
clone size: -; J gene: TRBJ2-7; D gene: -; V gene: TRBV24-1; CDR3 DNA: TGTGCCACCAGTGAAGGGGGCTACGAGCAGTACTTC; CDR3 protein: CATSEGGYEQYF
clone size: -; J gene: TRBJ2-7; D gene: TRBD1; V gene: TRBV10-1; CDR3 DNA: TGCGCCAGCAGCCCCGGGACAGATATGCGGGAGCAGTACTTC; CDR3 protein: CASSPGTDMREQYF
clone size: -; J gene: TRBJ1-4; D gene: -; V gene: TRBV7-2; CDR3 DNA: TGTGCCAGCAGCTCCTGGGGGGGAGCTAATGAAAAACTGTTTTTT; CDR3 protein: CASSSWGGANEKLFF
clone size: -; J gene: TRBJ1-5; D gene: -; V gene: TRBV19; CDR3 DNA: TGTGCCAGTGGTTCCAGGGTACATCAGCCCCAGCATTTT; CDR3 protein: CASGSRVHQPQHF
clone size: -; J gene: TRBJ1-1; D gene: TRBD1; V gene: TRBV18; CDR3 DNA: TGTGCCAGCTCACAGGACAGGGGTAACACTGAAGCTTTCTTT; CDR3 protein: CASSQDRGNTEAFF
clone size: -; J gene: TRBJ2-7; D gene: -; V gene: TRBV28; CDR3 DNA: TGTGCCAGCAGCTCGACAGTACCCACCTACGAGCAGTACTTC; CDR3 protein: CASSSTVPTYEQYF
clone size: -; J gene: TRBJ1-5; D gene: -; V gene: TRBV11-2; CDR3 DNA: TGTGCCAGCAGCTATTCCGGGACTCCAGATCAGCCCCAGCATTTT; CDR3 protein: CASSYSGTPDQPQHF
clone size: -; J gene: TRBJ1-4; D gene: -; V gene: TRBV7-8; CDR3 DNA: TGTGCCAGCAGCCGGGACACCTCCGATGAAAAACTGTTTTTT; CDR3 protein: CASSRDTSDEKLFF
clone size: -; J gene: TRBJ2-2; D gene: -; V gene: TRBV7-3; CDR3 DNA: TGTGCCAGCAGCGGGCAGGTGGTCACCGGGGAGCTGTTTTTT; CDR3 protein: CASSGQVVTGELFF
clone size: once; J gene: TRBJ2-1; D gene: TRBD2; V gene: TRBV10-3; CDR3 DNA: TGTGCCATCAGTGCCCGAGCGGGAGAAGGCGGCAATGAGCAGTTCTTC; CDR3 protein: CAISARAGEGGNEQFF
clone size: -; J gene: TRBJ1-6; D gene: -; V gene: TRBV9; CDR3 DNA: TGTGCCAGCAGCTCGGGGGACGGATATAATTCACCCCTCCACTTT; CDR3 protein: CASSSGDGYNSPLHF
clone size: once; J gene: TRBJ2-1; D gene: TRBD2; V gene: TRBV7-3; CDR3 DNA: TGTGCCAGCAGCTTAAGGGCGGGAGTGGTGAATGAGCAGTTCTTC; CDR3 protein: CASSLRAGVVNEQFF
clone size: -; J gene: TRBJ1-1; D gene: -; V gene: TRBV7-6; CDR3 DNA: TGTGCCAGCAGCCTAGCTTCGCAGGGGAACACTGAAGCTTTCTTT; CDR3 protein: CASSLASQGNTEAFF
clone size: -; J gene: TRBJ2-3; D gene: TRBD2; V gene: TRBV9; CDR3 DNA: TGTGCCAGCAGCCTGGAGGGTAGCGGGAGTTGGAATACGCAGTATTTT; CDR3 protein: CASSLEGSGSWNTQYF
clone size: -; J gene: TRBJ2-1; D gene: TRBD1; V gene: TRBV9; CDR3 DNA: TGTGCCAGCAGCATTCTCCGGGACAGCTACAATGAGCAGTTCTTC; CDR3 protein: CASSILRDSYNEQFF
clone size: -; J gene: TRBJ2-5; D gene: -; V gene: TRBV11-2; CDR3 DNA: TGTGCCAGCAGCTTAGAACCAGGGTGGGAGACCCAGTACTTC; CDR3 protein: CASSLEPGWETQYF
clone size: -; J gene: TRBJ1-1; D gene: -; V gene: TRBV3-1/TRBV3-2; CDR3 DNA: TGTGCCAGCAGCCACCTCAGGAACACTGAAGCTTTCTTT; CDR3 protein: CASSHLRNTEAFF
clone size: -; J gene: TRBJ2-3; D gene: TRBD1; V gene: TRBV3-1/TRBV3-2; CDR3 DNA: TGTGCCAGCAGCCAACAAATTGTGACAGGGAAAGATACGCAGTATTTT; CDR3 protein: CASSQQIVTGKDTQYF
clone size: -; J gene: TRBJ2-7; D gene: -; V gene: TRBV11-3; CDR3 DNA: TGTGCCAGCAGCTTGGGGGACTCTAACTACGAGCAGTACTTC; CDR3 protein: CASSLGDSNYEQYF
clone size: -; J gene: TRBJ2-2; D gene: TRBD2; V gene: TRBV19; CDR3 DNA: TGTGCCAGTAGTCTACTAGCGGAGTGGGGTAACACCGGGGAGCTGTTTTTT; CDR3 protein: CASSLLAEWGNTGELFF
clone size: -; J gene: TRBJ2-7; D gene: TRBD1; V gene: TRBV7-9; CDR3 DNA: TGTGCCAGCAGCAAGGGACAGGGGGTTACCTACGAGCAGTACTTC; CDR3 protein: CASSKGQGVTYEQYF
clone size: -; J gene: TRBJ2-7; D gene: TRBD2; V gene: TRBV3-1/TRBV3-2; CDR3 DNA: TGTGCCAGCAAACGGGGGAGCGGGAGTCCCTACGAGCAGTACTTC; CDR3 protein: CASKRGSGSPYEQYF
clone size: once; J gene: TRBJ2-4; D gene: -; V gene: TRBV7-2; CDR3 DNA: TGTGCCAGCAGCCCGGGGTTGGCCAAAAACATTCAGTACTTC; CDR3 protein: CASSPGLAKNIQYF
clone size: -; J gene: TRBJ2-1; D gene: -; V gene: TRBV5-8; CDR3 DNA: TGTGCCAGCAGCTTCAGGGGCAGCTACAATGAGCAGTTCTTC; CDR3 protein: CASSFRGSYNEQFF
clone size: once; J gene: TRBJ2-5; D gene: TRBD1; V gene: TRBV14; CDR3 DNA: TGTGCCAGCAGCCACGGGACAGGGAATTACGAGACCCAGTACTTC; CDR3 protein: CASSHGTGNYETQYF
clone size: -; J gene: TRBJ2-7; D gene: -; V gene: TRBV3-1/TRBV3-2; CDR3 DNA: TGTGCCAGCAGCTTTACCAGCTACGAGCAGTACTTC; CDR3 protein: CASSFTSYEQYF
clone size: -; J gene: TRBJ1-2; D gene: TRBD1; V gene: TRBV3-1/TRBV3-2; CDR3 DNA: TGTGCCAGCAGCCACACGGACAGGGGGCGCGATGGCTACACCTTC; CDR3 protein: CASSHTDRGRDGYTF
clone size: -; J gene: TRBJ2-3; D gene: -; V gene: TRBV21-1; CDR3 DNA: TGTGCCAGCAGCAAAATGGGGACTAGCGGAACTAGCACAGATACGCAGTATTTT; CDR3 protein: CASSKMGTSGTSTDTQYF
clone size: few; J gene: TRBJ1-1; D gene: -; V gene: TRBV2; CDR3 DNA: TGTGCCAGTAAATTACAGGTGAACACTGAAGCTTTCTTT; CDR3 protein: CASKLQVNTEAFF
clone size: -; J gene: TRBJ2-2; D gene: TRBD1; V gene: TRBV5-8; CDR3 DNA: TGTGCCAGCAGCTTATGGAGACCCGGGACAGCCCTTTACACCGGGGAGCTGTTTTTT; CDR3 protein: CASSLWRPGTALYTGELFF
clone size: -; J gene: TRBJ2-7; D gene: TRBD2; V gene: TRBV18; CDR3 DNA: TGTGCCAGCTCATCTGGTGGGGGGACTAGCGACTACGAGCAGTACTTC; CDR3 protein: CASSSGGGTSDYEQYF
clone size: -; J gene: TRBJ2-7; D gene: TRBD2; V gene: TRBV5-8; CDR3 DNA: TGTGCCAGCAGCGAGCGGGAGCCTTCCTACGAGCAGTACTTC; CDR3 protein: CASSEREPSYEQYF
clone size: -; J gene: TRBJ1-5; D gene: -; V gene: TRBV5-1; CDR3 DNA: TGCGCCAGCAGCTTGGGGACAGATAGCAATCAGCCCCAGCATTTT; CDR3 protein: CASSLGTDSNQPQHF
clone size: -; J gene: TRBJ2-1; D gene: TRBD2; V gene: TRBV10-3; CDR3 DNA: TGTGCCATCAGTTTACGCCGGAAGGGACTAGCGGGAGCCAGCTCCTACAATGAGCAGTTCTTC; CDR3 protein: CAISLRRKGLAGASSYNEQFF
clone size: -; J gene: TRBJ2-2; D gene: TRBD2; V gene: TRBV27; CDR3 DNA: TGTGCCAGCAGCTCTAGCGGGAGGGCCGCCGGGGAGCTGTTTTTT; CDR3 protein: CASSSSGRAAGELFF
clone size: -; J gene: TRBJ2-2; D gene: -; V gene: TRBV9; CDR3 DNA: TGTGCCAGCAGCGGTCGACAGAATACCGGGGAGCTGTTTTTT; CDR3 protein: CASSGRQNTGELFF
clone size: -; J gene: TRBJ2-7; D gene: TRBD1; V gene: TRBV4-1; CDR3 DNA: TGCGCCAGCAGCCAAGTCACAGGGGCTTACGAGCAGTACTTC; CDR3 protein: CASSQVTGAYEQYF
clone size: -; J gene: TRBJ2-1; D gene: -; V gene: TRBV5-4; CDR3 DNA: TGTGCCAGCAGCCCTCCTAGCGCACGGTACAATGAGCAGTTCTTC; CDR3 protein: CASSPPSARYNEQFF
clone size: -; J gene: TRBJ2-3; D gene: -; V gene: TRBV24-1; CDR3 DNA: TGTGCCACCAGTGGCCGGGACTTCACAGATACGCAGTATTTT; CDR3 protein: CATSGRDFTDTQYF
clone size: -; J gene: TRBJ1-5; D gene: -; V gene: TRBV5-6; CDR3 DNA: TGTGCCAGCAGCTTGGGACAGACAAATCAGCCCCAGCATTTT; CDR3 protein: CASSLGQTNQPQHF
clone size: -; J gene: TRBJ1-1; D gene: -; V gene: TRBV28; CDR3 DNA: TGTGCCAGCAACCATCGACAGCGGGGCACTGAAGCTTTCTTT; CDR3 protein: CASNHRQRGTEAFF
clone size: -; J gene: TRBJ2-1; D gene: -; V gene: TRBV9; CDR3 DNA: TGTGCCAGCAGCGTCGAGGGACAAGCCTACAATGAGCAGTTCTTC; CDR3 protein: CASSVEGQAYNEQFF
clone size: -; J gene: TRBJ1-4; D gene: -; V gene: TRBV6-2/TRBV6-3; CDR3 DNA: TGTGCCAGCAGTTACTCTCGAGGGCCTGGGAATGAAAAACTGTTTTTT; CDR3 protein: CASSYSRGPGNEKLFF
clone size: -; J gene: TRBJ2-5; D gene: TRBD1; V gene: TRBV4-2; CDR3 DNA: TGTGCCAGCAGCCCGGGACAGCAAGAGACCCAGTACTTC; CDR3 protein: CASSPGQQETQYF
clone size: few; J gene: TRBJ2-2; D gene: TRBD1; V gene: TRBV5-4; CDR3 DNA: TGTGCCAGCAGCATCTCTGGACAGGCGAACACCGGGGAGCTGTTTTTT; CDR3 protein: CASSISGQANTGELFF
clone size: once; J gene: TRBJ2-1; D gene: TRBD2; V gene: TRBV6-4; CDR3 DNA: TGTGCCAGCAGTGCAGCGGGAGGGGTGGATGAGCAGTTCTTC; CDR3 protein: CASSAAGGVDEQFF